The sequence of this TCR beta chain was determined in a study of blood T cell repertoires in COVID-19. The overall study: COVID-19 samples from acute and convalescent phases originated in the United States, Italy and Spain. Sources were T cells, B-cell-depleted T cells, or PBMCs; the material itself was cDNA or gDNA.

Methods used by the authors: Amplification of reference gene primers was used by the study to estimate nucleated cell counts. Sequencing used immunoSEQ multiplex PCR; TCRdb keeps in-frame clones, though not all of them. Clone size and V and J calls were adopted from that table, with D and trimming inferred from the DNA. The profile shows about 130,000 clones, around 85% of them singletons. Germline V gene sequence: CDR1 DFQATT, CDR2 SNEGSKA (reference sequence). The CDR3 runs to 13 residues. V was trimmed by 3 bases and J by 8 bases, leaving 14 bases between them. This rearrangement joins TRBV20-1 to TRBJ2-1; D is possibly TRBD1 (5 bases). This receptor was identified in an elderly woman with acute or convalescent COVID-19. The specimen was peripheral blood. The DNA of the CDR3 is TGCAGTGCTAGTGCCCGAAGGGGCCATGAGCAGTTCTTC. It is translated as CSASARRGHEQFF.